This T cell receptor beta chain was retrieved from a study of CD8 T cells in ankylosing spondylitis. Study-wide results and limits: Blood from ankylosing spondylitis patients appeared to carry a characteristic roughly 8-variant TCR beta motif.

V gave up 0 bases and J gave up 5 bases, with 14 bases separating them. CDR3 length equals 15 residues. From germline, CDR1 is SGDLS and CDR2 YYNGEE. A remark on this clonotype: Its antigen is currently unknown.

TCRdb ran MiXCR on the 5' RACE reads and lists one entry per CDR3 protein. Of nearly 250,000 distinct CDR3 sequences listed, roughly 32% are singletons. The receptor was isolated from a male donor with ankylosing spondylitis or in good health (not recorded which). The sequenced material came from blood, either unsorted or a sorted T cell fraction (not recorded which). V and J are TRBV9 and TRBJ2-5; the D gene is possibly TRBD1 (5 bases). The CDR3 sequence: CASSVASGNGETQYF. In nucleotides, the CDR3 is TGTGCCAGCAGCGTAGCGTCAGGGAATGGGGAGACCCAGTACTTC.